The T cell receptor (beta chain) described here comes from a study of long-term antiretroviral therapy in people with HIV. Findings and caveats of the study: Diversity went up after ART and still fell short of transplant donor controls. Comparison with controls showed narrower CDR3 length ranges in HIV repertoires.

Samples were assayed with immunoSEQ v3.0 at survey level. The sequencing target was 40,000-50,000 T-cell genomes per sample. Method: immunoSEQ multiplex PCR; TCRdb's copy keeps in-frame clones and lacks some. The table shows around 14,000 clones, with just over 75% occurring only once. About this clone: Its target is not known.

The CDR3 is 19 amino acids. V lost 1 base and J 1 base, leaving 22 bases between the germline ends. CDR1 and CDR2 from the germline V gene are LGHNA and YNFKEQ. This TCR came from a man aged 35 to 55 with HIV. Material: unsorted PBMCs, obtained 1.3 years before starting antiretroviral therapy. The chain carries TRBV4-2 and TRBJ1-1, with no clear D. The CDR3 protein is CASSQGTPGQFTRNTEAFF. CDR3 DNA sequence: TGTGCCAGCAGCCAAGGTACCCCAGGCCAATTTACGCGGAACACTGAAGCTTTCTTT.